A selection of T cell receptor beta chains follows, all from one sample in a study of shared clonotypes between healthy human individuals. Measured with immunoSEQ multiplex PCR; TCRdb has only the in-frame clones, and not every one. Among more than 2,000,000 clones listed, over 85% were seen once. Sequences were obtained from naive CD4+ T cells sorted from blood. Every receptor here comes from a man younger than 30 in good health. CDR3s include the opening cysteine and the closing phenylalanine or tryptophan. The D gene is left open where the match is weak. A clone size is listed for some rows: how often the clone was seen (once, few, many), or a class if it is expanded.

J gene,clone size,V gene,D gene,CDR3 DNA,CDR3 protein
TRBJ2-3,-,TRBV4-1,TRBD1,TGCGCCAGCAGCCGATTCGGACAGGGGGAACTTACGCAGTATTTT,CASSRFGQGELTQYF
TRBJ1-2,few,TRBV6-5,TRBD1,TGTGCCAGCAGTTATACGGACAGGCCTAACTATGGCTACACCTTC,CASSYTDRPNYGYTF
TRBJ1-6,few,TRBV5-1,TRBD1,TGCGCCAGCAGCTTGAAGGGACAGGATAATTCACCCCTCCACTTT,CASSLKGQDNSPLHF
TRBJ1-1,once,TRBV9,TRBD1,TGTGCCAGCAGCGTCTCAGGGGGCTCCTTTGGCACTGAAGCTTTCTTT,CASSVSGGSFGTEAFF
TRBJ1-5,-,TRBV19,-,TGTGCCAGTAGTACCTACCTGTCCCAGCCCCAGCATTTT,CASSTYLSQPQHF
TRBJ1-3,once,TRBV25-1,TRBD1,TGTGCCAGCGAGAGACAGGGGTCTCGAAACACCATATATTTT,CASERQGSRNTIYF
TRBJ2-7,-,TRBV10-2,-,TGCGCCGGAACGTACGAGCAGTACTTC,CAGTYEQYF
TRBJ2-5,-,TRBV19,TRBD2,TGTGCCAGTAGAAGGACTAGCGGGGGACAAGAGACCCAGTACTTC,CASRRTSGGQETQYF
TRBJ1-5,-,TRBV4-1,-,TGCGCCAGCAGCCAAGCGCGTTCGGGGGGTGCGCCCCAGCATTTT,CASSQARSGGAPQHF
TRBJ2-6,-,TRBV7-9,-,TGTGCCAGCAGCTCTTTCAATACTGGGGCCAACGTCCTGACTTTC,CASSSFNTGANVLTF
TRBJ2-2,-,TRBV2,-,TGTGCCAGCAGTGGGTGGGACTCCGCCTCCGGGGAGCTGTTTTTT,CASSGWDSASGELFF
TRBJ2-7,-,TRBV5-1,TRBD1,TGCGCCAGCAGCTTGGCCAACAGGGGCAGTGTGCAGTACTTC,CASSLANRGSVQYF